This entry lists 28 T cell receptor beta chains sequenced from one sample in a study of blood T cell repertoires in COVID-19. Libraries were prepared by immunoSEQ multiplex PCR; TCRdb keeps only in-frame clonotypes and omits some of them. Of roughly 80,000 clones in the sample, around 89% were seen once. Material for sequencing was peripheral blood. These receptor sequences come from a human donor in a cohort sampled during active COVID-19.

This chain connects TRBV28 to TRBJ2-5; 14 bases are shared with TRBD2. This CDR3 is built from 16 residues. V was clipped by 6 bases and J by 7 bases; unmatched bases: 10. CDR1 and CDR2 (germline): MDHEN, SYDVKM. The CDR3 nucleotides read TGTGCCAGCAGACCACCGGGACTAGCGGGAGAGGGGACCCAGTACTTC. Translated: CASRPPGLAGEGTQYF.

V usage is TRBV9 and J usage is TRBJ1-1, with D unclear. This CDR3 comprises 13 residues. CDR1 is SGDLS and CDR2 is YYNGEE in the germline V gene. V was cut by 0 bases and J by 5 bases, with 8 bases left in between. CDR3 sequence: CASSVDGGTEAFF. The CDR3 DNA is TGTGCCAGCAGCGTAGACGGAGGGACTGAAGCTTTCTTT. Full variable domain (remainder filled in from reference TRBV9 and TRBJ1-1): DSGVTQTPKHLITATGQRVTLRCSPRSGDLSVYWYQQSLDQGLQFLIQYYNGEERAKGNILERFSAQQFPDLHSELNLSSLELGDSALYFCASSVDGGTEAFFGQGTRLTVV.

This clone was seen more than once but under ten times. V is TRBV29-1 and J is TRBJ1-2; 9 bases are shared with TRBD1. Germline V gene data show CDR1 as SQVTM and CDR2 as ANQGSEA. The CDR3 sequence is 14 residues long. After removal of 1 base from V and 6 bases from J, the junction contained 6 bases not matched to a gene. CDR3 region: CSVEGIGQGNGYTF. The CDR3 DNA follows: TGCAGCGTTGAAGGAATAGGACAGGGGAATGGCTACACCTTC.

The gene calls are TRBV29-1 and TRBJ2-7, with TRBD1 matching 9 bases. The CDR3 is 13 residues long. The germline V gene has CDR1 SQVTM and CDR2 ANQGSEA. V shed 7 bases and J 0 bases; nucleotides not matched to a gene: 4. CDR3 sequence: CSAGTGSSYEQYF. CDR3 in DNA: TGCAGCGCGGGGACAGGGAGCTCCTACGAGCAGTACTTC.

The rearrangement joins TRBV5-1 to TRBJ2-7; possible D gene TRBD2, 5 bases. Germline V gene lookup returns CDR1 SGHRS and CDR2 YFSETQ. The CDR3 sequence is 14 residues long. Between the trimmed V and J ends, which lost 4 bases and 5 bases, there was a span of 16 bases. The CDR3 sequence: CASSPYGEHNEQYF. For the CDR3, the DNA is TGCGCCAGCAGCCCTTATGGGGAGCACAACGAGCAGTACTTC. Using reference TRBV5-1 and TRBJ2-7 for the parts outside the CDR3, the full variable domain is KAGVTQTPRYLIKTRGQQVTLSCSPISGHRSVSWYQQTPGQGLQFLFEYFSETQRNKGNFPGRFSGRQFSNSRSEMNVSTLELGDSALYLCASSPYGEHNEQYFGPGTRLTVT.

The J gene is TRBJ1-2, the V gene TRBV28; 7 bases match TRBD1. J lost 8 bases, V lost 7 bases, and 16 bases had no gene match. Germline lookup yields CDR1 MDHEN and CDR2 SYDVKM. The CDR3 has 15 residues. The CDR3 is CASTPPNRGKQGYTF. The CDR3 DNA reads TGTGCCAGCACCCCTCCGAACAGGGGAAAACAAGGCTACACCTTC.

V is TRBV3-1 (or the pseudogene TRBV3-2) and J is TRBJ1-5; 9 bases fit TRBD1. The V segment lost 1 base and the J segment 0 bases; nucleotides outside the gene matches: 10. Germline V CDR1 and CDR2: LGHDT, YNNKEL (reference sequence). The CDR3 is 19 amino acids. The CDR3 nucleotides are TGTGCCAGCAGCCAAGCAATAGGGACAGGGAACTATAGCAATCAGCCCCAGCATTTT. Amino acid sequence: CASSQAIGTGNYSNQPQHF.

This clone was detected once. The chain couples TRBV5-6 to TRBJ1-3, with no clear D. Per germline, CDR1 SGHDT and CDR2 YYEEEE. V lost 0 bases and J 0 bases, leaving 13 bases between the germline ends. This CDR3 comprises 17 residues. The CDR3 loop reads CASSLGAAKYSGNTIYF. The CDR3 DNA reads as TGTGCCAGCAGCTTGGGGGCCGCGAAATACTCTGGAAACACCATATATTTT. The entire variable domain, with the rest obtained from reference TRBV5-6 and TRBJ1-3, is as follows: DAGVTQSPTHLIKTRGQQVTLRCSPKSGHDTVSWYQQALGQGPQFIFQYYEEEERQRGNFPDRFSGHQFPNYSSELNVNALLLGDSALYLCASSLGAAKYSGNTIYFGEGSWLTVV.

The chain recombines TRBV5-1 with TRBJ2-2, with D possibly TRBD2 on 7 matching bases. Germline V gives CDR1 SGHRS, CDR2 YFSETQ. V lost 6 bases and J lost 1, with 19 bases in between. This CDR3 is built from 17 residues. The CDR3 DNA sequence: TGCGCCAGCAAGTCACCGGCCGGGGGGCAGAACACCGGGGAGCTGTTTTTT. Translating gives CASKSPAGGQNTGELFF.

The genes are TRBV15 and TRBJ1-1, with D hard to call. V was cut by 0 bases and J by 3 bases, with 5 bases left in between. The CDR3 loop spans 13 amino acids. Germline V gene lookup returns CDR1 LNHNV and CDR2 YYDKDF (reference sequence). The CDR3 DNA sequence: TGTGCCACCAGCAGAGATCCCTACACTGAAGCTTTCTTT. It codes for CATSRDPYTEAFF.

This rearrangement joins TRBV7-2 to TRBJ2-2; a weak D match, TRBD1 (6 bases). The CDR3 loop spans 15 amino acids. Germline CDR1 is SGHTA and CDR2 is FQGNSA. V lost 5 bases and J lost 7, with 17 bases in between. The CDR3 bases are TGTGCCAGCAGCACTCGGACAGAGCCGGGCGGGGAGCTGTTTTTT. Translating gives CASSTRTEPGGELFF. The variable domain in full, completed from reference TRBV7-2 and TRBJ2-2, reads GAGVSQSPSNKVTEKGKDVELRCDPISGHTALYWYRQSLGQGLEFLIYFQGNSAPDKSGLPSDRFSAERTGGSVSTLTIQRTQQEDSAVYLCASSTRTEPGGELFFGEGSRLTVL.

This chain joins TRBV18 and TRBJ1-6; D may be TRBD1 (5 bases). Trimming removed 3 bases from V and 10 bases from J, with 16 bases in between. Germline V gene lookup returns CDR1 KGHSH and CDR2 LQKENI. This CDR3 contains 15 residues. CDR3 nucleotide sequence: TGTGCCAGCTCACCGGAAACGAGGAGGGACTCACCCCTCCACTTT. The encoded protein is CASSPETRRDSPLHF.

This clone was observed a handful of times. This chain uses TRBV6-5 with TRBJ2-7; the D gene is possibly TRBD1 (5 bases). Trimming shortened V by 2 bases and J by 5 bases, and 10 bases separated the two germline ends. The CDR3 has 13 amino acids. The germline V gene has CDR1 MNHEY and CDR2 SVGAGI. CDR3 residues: CASSYDRLDEQYF. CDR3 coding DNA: TGTGCCAGCAGTTACGACAGACTGGACGAGCAGTACTTC.

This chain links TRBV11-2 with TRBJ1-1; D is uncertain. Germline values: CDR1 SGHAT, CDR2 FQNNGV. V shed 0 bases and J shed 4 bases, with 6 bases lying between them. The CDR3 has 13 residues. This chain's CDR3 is CASSLDGSTEAFF. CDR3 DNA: TGTGCCAGCAGCTTAGATGGTAGCACTGAAGCTTTCTTT.

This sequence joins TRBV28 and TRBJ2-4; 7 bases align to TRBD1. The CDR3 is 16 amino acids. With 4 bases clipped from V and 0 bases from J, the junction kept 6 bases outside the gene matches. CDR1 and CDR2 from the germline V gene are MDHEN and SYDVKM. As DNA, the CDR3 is TGTGCCAGCAGTTCGGGACAGCCTATAGCCAAAAACATTCAGTACTTC. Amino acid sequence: CASSSGQPIAKNIQYF.

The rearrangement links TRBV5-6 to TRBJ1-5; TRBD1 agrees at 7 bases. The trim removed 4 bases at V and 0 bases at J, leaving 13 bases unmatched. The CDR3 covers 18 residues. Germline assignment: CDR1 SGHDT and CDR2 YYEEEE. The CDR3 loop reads CASSLGGAGLYSNQPQHF. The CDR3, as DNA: TGTGCCAGCAGCCTAGGGGGCGCGGGGCTTTATAGCAATCAGCCCCAGCATTTT.

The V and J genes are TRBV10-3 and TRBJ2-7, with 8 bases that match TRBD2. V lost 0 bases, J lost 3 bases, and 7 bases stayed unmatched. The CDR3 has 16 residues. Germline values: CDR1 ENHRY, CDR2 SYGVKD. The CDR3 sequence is CAISESETSVGYEQYF. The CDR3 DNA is TGTGCCATCAGTGAGTCGGAGACTAGCGTAGGCTACGAGCAGTACTTC.

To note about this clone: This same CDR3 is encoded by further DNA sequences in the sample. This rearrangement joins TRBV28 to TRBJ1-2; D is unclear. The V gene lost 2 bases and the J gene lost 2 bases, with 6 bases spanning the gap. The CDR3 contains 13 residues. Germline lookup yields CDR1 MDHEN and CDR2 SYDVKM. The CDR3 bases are TGTGCCAGCAGTTTAGGCAGAAACTATGGCTACACCTTC. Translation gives CASSLGRNYGYTF.

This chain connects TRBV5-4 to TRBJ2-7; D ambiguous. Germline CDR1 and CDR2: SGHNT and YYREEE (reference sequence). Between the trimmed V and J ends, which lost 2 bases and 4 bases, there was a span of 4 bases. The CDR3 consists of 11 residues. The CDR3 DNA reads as TGTGCCAGCAGCTTTAGTTACGAGCAGTACTTC. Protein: CASSFSYEQYF.

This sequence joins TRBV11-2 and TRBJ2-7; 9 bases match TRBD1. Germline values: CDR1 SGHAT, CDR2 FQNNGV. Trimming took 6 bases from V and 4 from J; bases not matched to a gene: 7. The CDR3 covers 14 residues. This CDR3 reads CASREGDRAYEQYF. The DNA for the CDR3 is TGTGCCAGCAGGGAGGGGGACAGGGCATACGAGCAGTACTTC. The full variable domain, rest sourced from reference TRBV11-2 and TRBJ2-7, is EAGVAQSPRYKIIEKRQSVAFWCNPISGHATLYWYQQILGQGPKLLIQFQNNGVVDDSQLPKDRFSAERLKGVDSTLKIQPAKLEDSAVYLCASREGDRAYEQYFGPGTRLTVT.

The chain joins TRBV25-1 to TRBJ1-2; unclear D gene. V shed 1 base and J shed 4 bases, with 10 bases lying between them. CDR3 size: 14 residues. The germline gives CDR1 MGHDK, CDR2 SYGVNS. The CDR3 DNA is TGTGCCAGCAGTGAATTGGCCTCTGTCTATGGCTACACCTTC. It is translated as CASSELASVYGYTF.

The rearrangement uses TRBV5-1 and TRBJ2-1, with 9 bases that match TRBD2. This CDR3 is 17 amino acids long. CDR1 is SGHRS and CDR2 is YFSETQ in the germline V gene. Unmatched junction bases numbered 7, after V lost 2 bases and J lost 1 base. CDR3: CASSLKGSGGSYNEQFF. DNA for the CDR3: TGCGCCAGCAGCTTAAAGGGAAGCGGGGGGTCCTACAATGAGCAGTTCTTC.

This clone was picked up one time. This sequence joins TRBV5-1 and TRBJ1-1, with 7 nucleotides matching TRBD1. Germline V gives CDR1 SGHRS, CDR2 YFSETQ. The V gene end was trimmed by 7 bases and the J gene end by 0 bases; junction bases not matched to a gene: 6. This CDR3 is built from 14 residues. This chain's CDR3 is CASGRGQLNTEAFF. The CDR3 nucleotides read TGCGCCAGCGGTAGGGGGCAATTGAACACTGAAGCTTTCTTT.

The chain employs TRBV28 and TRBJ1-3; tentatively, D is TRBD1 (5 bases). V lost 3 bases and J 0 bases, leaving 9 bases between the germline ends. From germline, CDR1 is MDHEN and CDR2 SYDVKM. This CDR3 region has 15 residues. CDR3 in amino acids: CASSLSQVSGNTIYF. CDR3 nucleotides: TGTGCCAGCAGTTTGTCACAGGTCTCTGGAAACACCATATATTTT.

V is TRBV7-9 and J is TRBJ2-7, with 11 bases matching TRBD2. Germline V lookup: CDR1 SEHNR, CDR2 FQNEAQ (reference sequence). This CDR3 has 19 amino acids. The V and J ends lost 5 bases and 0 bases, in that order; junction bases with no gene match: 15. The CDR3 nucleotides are TGTGCCAGCAGCCCCACCGGAAAGACTAGCGGGGAACGCTCCTACGAGCAGTACTTC. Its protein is CASSPTGKTSGERSYEQYF. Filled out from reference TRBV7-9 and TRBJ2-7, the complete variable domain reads DTGVSQNPRHKITKRGQNVTFRCDPISEHNRLYWYRQTLGQGPEFLTYFQNEAQLEKSRLLSDRFSAERPKGSFSTLEIQRTEQGDSAMYLCASSPTGKTSGERSYEQYFGPGTRLTVT.

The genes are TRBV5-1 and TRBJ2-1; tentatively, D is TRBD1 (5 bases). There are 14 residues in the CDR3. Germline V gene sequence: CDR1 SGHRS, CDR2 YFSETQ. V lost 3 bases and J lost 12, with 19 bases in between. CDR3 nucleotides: TGCGCCAGCAGCTCAAACGATCTCAGGGAAGGGCAGTTCTTC. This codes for CASSSNDLREGQFF.

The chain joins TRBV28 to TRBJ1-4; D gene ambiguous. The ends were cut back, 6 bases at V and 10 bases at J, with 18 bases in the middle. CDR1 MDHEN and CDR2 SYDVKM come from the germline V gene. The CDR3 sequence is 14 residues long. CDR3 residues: CASSPVWRSGKLFF. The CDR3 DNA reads TGTGCCAGCAGCCCCGTATGGCGGTCCGGAAAACTGTTTTTT. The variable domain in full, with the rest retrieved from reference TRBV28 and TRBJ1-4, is DVKVTQSSRYLVKRTGEKVFLECVQDMDHENMFWYRQDPGLGLRLIYFSYDVKMKEKGDIPEGYSVSREKKERFSLILESASTNQTSMYLCASSPVWRSGKLFFGSGTQLSVL.

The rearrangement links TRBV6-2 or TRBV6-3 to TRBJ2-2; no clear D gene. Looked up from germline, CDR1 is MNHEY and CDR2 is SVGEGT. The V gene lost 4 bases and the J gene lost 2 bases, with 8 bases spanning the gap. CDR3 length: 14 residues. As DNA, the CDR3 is TGTGCCAGCAGTTTTGGCTCAAACACCGGGGAGCTGTTTTTT. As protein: CASSFGSNTGELFF.